This TCR beta chain derives from a study of spatial heterogeneity in lung cancer. Study-level results: Expanded alpha and beta TCR counts within tumors tracked tumor mutation counts.

In regard to this clonotype: The antigen remains undetermined.

V lost 0 bases and J 5 bases, leaving 17 bases between the germline ends. Germline lookup yields CDR1 SGHRS and CDR2 YFSETQ. The CDR3 totals 16 residues. The time point is: sample taken at primary tumor resection. TCRdb re-called the 5' RACE reads through MiXCR, storing one row per CDR3 protein. The sample yields 100,000 to 110,000 distinct CDR3 sequences, 4% to 4.5% seen once. This specimen consisted of lung tumor tissue, obtained at surgery. This sequence was found in a male donor with early-stage non-small cell lung cancer. The rearrangement uses TRBV5-1 and TRBJ2-5, with a tentative D call TRBD2 (7 bases). The DNA of the CDR3 is TGCGCCAGCAGCTTGGAGGGGAACAGGGAGGGTGAGACCCAGTACTTC. Its translation: CASSLEGNREGETQYF.